This T cell receptor beta chain was identified during a study of blood T cell repertoires in COVID-19. Some clones are missing from TCRdb's copy, which holds only in-frame ones; the method was immunoSEQ multiplex PCR. The data show some 220,000 clones, roughly 85% seen once. Between the trimmed V and J ends, which lost 7 bases and 9 bases, there was a span of 9 bases. Per germline, CDR1 SNHLY and CDR2 FYNNEI. This CDR3 is 11 amino acids long. It was during active infection that Seattle patients were enrolled and then longitudinally followed. The source material was peripheral blood. The rearrangement links TRBV2 to TRBJ2-2; D call uncertain. This sequence originates from a man aged 45-65 years with COVID-19, enrolled during active disease. DNA of the CDR3: TGTGCCAGCAAAGCCGTTTGGGAGCTGTTTTTT. It encodes CASKAVWELFF.